The 21 T cell receptor beta chains reported below all come from one sample, sequenced in a study of T cell changes during pregnancy in multiple sclerosis. The data were produced by immunoSEQ multiplex PCR, yet TCRdb's version contains in-frame clones alone and is incomplete. The profile shows around 68,000 clones, about 90% of them singletons. The material sequenced was CD4+ T cells from peripheral blood mononuclear cells, taken before pregnancy. These receptors came from a female donor with multiple sclerosis, enrolled in a pregnancy study.

The rearrangement uses TRBV14 and TRBJ2-1; the match to TRBD1 covers 9 bases. The CDR3 runs to 17 residues. Germline trimming cut 1 base from V and 4 bases from J; bases unmatched to any gene: 8. Germline V CDR1 and CDR2: SGHDN, FVKESK. The CDR3 sequence is CASSQGVDRGFYNEQFF. CDR3 DNA: TGTGCCAGCAGCCAAGGGGTGGACAGGGGTTTTTACAATGAGCAGTTCTTC.

The chain couples TRBV14 to TRBJ2-1; TRBD2 might be the D (6 bases). CDR1 and CDR2 (germline): SGHDN, FVKESK. The V and J ends lost 4 bases and 7 bases respectively, with 20 bases between them. The CDR3 has 16 residues. CDR3 sequence: CASSRLGAGPSNEQFF. CDR3 bases: TGTGCCAGCAGCCGCCTTGGAGCGGGCCCTTCGAATGAGCAGTTCTTC.

V usage is TRBV7-2 and J usage is TRBJ2-3; tentatively, D is TRBD2 (6 bases). In germline, CDR1 is SGHTA, CDR2 FQGNSA. CDR3 size: 14 residues. Trimming took off 0 bases at V and 4 bases at J, with 8 bases between the two ends. In nucleotides, the CDR3 is TGTGCCAGCAGCTTAGCGACTAGGGCAGATACGCAGTATTTT. Translated, it gives CASSLATRADTQYF.

The chain recombines TRBV28 with TRBJ2-7; 7 bases map to TRBD2. V lost 5 bases and J lost 10; bases outside the gene matches: 11. Per germline, CDR1 MDHEN and CDR2 SYDVKM. The CDR3 has 13 amino acids. The CDR3 loop is CASSDFASGPQYF. The DNA for the CDR3 is TGTGCCAGCAGTGACTTTGCTAGCGGCCCTCAGTACTTC.

The J gene is TRBJ1-4, the V gene TRBV7-6; no reliable D call. V lost 3 bases to trimming and J lost 2 bases, with 7 bases between them. The V gene's germline CDR1 is SGHVS and CDR2 FNYEAQ. The CDR3 consists of 14 residues. The CDR3 nucleotides are TGTGCCAGCAGCTTTAGCGTGACTAATGAAAAACTGTTTTTT. It is translated as CASSFSVTNEKLFF. Supplemented by reference TRBV7-6 and TRBJ1-4, the full variable domain reads GAGVSQSPRYKVTKRGQDVALRCDPISGHVSLYWYRQALGQGPEFLTYFNYEAQQDKSGLPNDRFSAERPEGSISTLTIQRTEQRDSAMYRCASSFSVTNEKLFFGSGTQLSVL.

This clone was seen a few times. The chain links TRBV2 to TRBJ2-7; the match to TRBD2 covers 10 bases. The germline V gene has CDR1 SNHLY and CDR2 FYNNEI. V dropped 8 bases and J dropped 3; count of bases not matched to a gene: 4. There are 13 residues in the CDR3. CDR3 residues: CASRRLAGYEQYF. The CDR3 DNA is TGTGCCAGCCGCCGACTAGCGGGCTACGAGCAGTACTTC.

This sequence joins TRBV5-1 and TRBJ2-5; no clear D. CDR3 length: 15 residues. Trimming left V 0 bases short and J 4 bases short, with 13 bases between. Germline-derived CDR1 and CDR2 are SGHRS and YFSETQ. This CDR3 reads CASSLGGALGETQYF. CDR3 in DNA: TGCGCCAGCAGCTTGGGCGGAGCCCTGGGAGAGACCCAGTACTTC.

The V and J genes are TRBV4-2 and TRBJ2-5; maybe TRBD2 (5 bases). Trimming stripped 1 base from V and 5 bases from J, with 17 bases between. The CDR3 is 16 amino acids. Germline assignment: CDR1 LGHNA and CDR2 YNFKEQ. The CDR3 nucleotides are TGTGCCAGCAGCCAAGCCGGACTTGCCAGAGGCGAGACCCAGTACTTC. This sequence encodes CASSQAGLARGETQYF.

The chain carries TRBV4-1 and TRBJ2-7, with 8 bases identical to TRBD1. This CDR3 is 15 amino acids long. The junction had 10 bases not matched to a gene; V was cut back by 6 bases and J by 3 bases. CDR1 is MGHRA and CDR2 is YSYEKL in the germline V gene. The DNA for the CDR3 is TGCGCCAGCAGATCGACAGGACAGGGAAGCTACGAGCAGTACTTC. The encoded protein is CASRSTGQGSYEQYF.

The rearrangement joins TRBV15 to TRBJ1-2, with 9 bases identical to TRBD1. V lost 3 bases and J lost 8; bases outside the gene matches: 19. This CDR3 has 18 amino acids. Germline CDR1 reads LNHNV; CDR2 reads YYDKDF (reference sequence). The CDR3, as DNA: TGTGCCACCAGCAGGAAGACCCTTCGGGACAGGGCGGGTCAGGGCTACACCTTC. It translates to CATSRKTLRDRAGQGYTF. Filled out from reference TRBV15 and TRBJ1-2, the complete variable domain reads DAMVIQNPRYQVTQFGKPVTLSCSQTLNHNVMYWYQQKSSQAPKLLFHYYDKDFNNEADTPDNFQSRRPNTSFCFLDIRSPGLGDTAMYLCATSRKTLRDRAGQGYTFGSGTRLTVV.

This chain uses TRBV7-3 with TRBJ2-5, with D perhaps matching TRBD2 (5 bases). V was trimmed by 2 bases and J by 2 bases, leaving 6 bases between them. Germline CDR1 and CDR2: SGHTA and FQGTGA. This CDR3 is 13 amino acids long. The DNA for the CDR3 is TGTGCCAGCAGCTTACTAGCTCAAGAGACCCAGTACTTC. Protein: CASSLLAQETQYF.

The chain links TRBV11-3 to TRBJ1-1; TRBD1 matches at 7 bases. The CDR3 has 12 residues. Germline V CDR1 and CDR2: SGHNT, YENEEA. V dropped 5 bases and J dropped 6; count of bases not matched to a gene: 3. Written as DNA, the CDR3 is TGTGCCAGCAGCGGAGGGACAGCTGAAGCTTTCTTT. Its translation: CASSGGTAEAFF.

The rearrangement links TRBV19 to TRBJ2-7, with 14 bases aligning to TRBD2. Germline CDR1 and CDR2: LNHDA and SQIVND (reference sequence). With 7 bases clipped from V and 4 bases from J, the junction kept 6 bases outside the gene matches. The CDR3 runs 15 residues. The CDR3 coding sequence is TGTGCCAGTACCCCGGGACTAGCGGGAGTTTACGAGCAGTACTTC. Residues: CASTPGLAGVYEQYF.

The chain uses TRBV10-3 and TRBJ2-5, with TRBD1 matching over 8 bases. CDR3 size: 14 residues. V trimming: 6 bases; J trimming: 3 bases; junction bases outside the gene matches: 6. Germline lookup yields CDR1 ENHRY and CDR2 SYGVKD. DNA of the CDR3: TGTGCCATCAGGGTGGACAGGGTAAAAGAGACCCAGTACTTC. Protein sequence: CAIRVDRVKETQYF.

This chain's CDR3 is CASSLGIGAQTEAFF. As DNA, the CDR3 is TGTGCCAGCAGCTTGGGGATAGGGGCGCAGACTGAAGCTTTCTTT. The chain carries TRBV7-3 and TRBJ1-1; tentatively, D is TRBD1 (5 bases). CDR1 is SGHTA and CDR2 is FQGTGA in the germline V gene. The CDR3 sequence is 15 residues long. Trimming left V 3 bases short and J 5 bases short, with 16 bases between.

This sequence joins TRBV5-8 and TRBJ2-3; 14 nucleotides line up with TRBD2. The germline V gene has CDR1 SGHTS and CDR2 YDEGEE. The CDR3 runs to 16 residues. J was trimmed by 3 bases and V by 4 bases; bases with no gene match: 4. As DNA, the CDR3 is TGTGCCAGCAGCAAGGGACTAGCGGGAGATACAGATACGCAGTATTTT. Translated, it gives CASSKGLAGDTDTQYF.

This chain links TRBV29-1 with TRBJ2-2; weak D call: TRBD2 (6 bases). Trimming stripped 6 bases from V and 6 bases from J, with 8 bases between. Germline-derived CDR1 and CDR2 are SQVTM and ANQGSEA. CDR3 length: 11 residues. CDR3 protein: CSVGRAGELFF. CDR3 DNA: TGCAGCGTCGGGAGAGCCGGGGAGCTGTTTTTT.

This clone was observed a single time. This chain links TRBV5-1 with TRBJ2-7; TRBD1 might be the D (6 bases). The germline gives CDR1 SGHRS, CDR2 YFSETQ. CDR3 length: 13 residues. V lost 4 bases to trimming and J lost 1 base, with 9 bases between them. The CDR3 nucleotides read TGCGCCAGCAGCGAGACAGGATCCTACGAGCAGTACTTC. This translates into CASSETGSYEQYF. The variable domain in full, with the rest retrieved from reference TRBV5-1 and TRBJ2-7, is KAGVTQTPRYLIKTRGQQVTLSCSPISGHRSVSWYQQTPGQGLQFLFEYFSETQRNKGNFPGRFSGRQFSNSRSEMNVSTLELGDSALYLCASSETGSYEQYFGPGTRLTVT.

This clone showed up just a few times. J is TRBJ1-2 and V is TRBV7-9; no definite D call. This CDR3 has 14 amino acids. Germline CDR1 SEHNR, CDR2 FQNEAQ (reference sequence). The ends were cut back, 1 base at V and 4 bases at J, with 10 bases in the middle. The CDR3 is CASSLEQVSYGYTF. The DNA for the CDR3 is TGTGCCAGCAGCTTAGAACAAGTATCCTATGGCTACACCTTC.

The chain joins TRBV27 to TRBJ2-5; no firm D call. In germline, CDR1 is MNHEY, CDR2 SMNVEV (reference sequence). This CDR3 has 13 amino acids. The ends were cut back, 0 bases at V and 5 bases at J, with 7 bases in the middle. Here the CDR3 reads CASSLSPGETQYF. The CDR3 coding sequence is TGTGCCAGCAGTTTATCGCCCGGGGAGACCCAGTACTTC.

The chain combines TRBV9 with TRBJ2-3, with 16 nucleotides matching TRBD2. Germline CDR1 SGDLS, CDR2 YYNGEE. The trim removed 2 bases at V and 3 bases at J, leaving 18 bases unmatched. This CDR3 has 22 residues. The CDR3 sequence: CASSVGQGAAGLAGGPTDTQYF. DNA for the CDR3: TGTGCCAGCAGCGTCGGACAGGGGGCGGCGGGACTAGCGGGAGGGCCGACAGATACGCAGTATTTT.